This T cell receptor beta chain came from a study of blood T cell repertoires in COVID-19. Assignments of participants to cohorts depended upon their own reported clinical history. Recovered status applied to Cohort 3 donors who had two consecutive negative PCRs. It also applied to those with clearance or with symptom resolution. The CDR3 runs to 16 residues. The trim removed 3 bases at V and 6 bases at J, leaving 9 bases unmatched. Germline V gene data show CDR1 as SGHRS and CDR2 as YFSETQ. Clones were sequenced by immunoSEQ multiplex PCR, and TCRdb holds only the in-frame ones, with some missing. The data contain 330,000 or so clones, more than 85% of them singletons.

The sequenced sample consisted of PBMCs or T cells enriched from blood (not recorded which). The receptor comes from a woman aged 25 to 45 who had recovered from COVID-19. This rearrangement joins TRBV5-1 to TRBJ2-1; 10 nucleotides align to TRBD1. The CDR3 region has the DNA TGCGCCAGCAGCTCGCGAATCGGGACAGGGGCCAATGAGCAGTTCTTC. This sequence encodes CASSSRIGTGANEQFF.